This T cell receptor (beta chain) was identified in a study of cytomegalovirus exposure and HLA in healthy donors. The study's findings and limits: Presence/absence analysis assumed near-uniform sequencing depth across donors.

This CDR3 has 15 residues. Germline V CDR1 and CDR2: SNHLY, FYNNEI. V was clipped by 6 bases and J by 4 bases; unmatched bases: 11. Researchers ran the PCR with 60 Vbeta and 13 Jbeta primers. The table came from immunoSEQ multiplex PCR; TCRdb's copy has only in-frame clones and leaves some out. The table shows under 80,000 clones, with about 71% occurring only once. Concerning this clone: Its cognate antigen is unknown.

The sequence was obtained from a woman aged 40 to 50 in good health and CMV-seronegative. The chain joins TRBV2 to TRBJ1-2, with 7 bases lining up with TRBD1. Input material: PBMCs. The CDR3 loop is CASSELLDRLYGYTF. DNA of the CDR3: TGTGCCAGCAGCGAGCTCCTGGACAGGCTCTATGGCTACACCTTC. Supplemented by reference TRBV2 and TRBJ1-2, the full variable domain reads EPEVTQTPSHQVTQMGQEVILRCVPISNHLYFYWYRQILGQKVEFLVSFYNNEISEKSEIFDDQFSVERPDGSNFTLKIRSTKLEDSAMYFCASSELLDRLYGYTFGSGTRLTVV.